The 2 T cell receptor beta chains below come from one sample, sequenced in a study of blood T cells in healthy people across ages. Using a J-beta primer mix together with a sample-barcoded 5' primer, a second PCR was run for about 6 to 11 cycles. TCRdb redid the calling of the 5' RACE reads with MiXCR, one entry per CDR3 protein. The table shows around 780,000 distinct CDR3 sequences, with more than 25% occurring only once. The same sample was also used in a study of T cells of mothers and their children.

Material for sequencing was blood. The receptors here all came from a boy between 10 and 17 years old in good health.

The rearrangement uses TRBV10-3 and TRBJ2-7; 7 bases agree with TRBD2. Germline CDR1 and CDR2: ENHRY and SYGVKD. Trimming at V came to 6 bases and at J to 5 bases, leaving 13 bases not matched to a gene. The CDR3 runs to 15 residues. CDR3 nucleotide sequence: TGTGCCATCAGGGCTGGGGAGGGCAAGAGGGACGAGCAGTACTTC. Translated: CAIRAGEGKRDEQYF.

With respect to this clonotype: Since a much larger clone is just one base distant, this may be a read error. The CDR3 DNA follows: TGCGGCAGCAGTGTAGCGGGGGGGCGATCGGGTGAGCAGTTCTTC. Amino acids: CGSSVAGGRSGEQFF. The V gene is TRBV10-2, the J gene TRBJ2-5; TRBD2 matches at 11 bases. The assigned J gene may be wrong: the sequence end matches TRBJ2-1 better. The germline V gene has CDR1 WSHSY and CDR2 SAAADI. The CDR3 is made up of 15 amino acids.